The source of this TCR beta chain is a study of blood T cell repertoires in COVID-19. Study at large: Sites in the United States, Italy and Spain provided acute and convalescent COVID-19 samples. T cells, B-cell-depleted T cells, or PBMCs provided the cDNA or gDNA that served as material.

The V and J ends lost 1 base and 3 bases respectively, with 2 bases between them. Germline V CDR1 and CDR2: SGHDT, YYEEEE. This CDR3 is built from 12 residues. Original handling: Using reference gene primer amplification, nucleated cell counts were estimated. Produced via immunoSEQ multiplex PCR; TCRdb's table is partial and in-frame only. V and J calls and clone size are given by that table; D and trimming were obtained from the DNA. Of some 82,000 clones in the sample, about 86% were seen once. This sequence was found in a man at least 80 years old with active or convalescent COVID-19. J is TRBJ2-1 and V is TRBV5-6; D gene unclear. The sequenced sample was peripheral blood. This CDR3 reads CASSLRYNEQFF. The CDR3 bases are TGTGCCAGCAGCTTGCGCTACAATGAGCAGTTCTTC. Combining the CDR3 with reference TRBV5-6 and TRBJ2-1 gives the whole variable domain DAGVTQSPTHLIKTRGQQVTLRCSPKSGHDTVSWYQQALGQGPQFIFQYYEEEERQRGNFPDRFSGHQFPNYSSELNVNALLLGDSALYLCASSLRYNEQFFGPGTRLTVL.